These T cell receptor beta chains were read from a single sample in a study of blood T cell repertoires in COVID-19. Data came from immunoSEQ multiplex PCR; TCRdb stores just in-frame clones and leaves some out. In the table there are around 130,000 clones, 75% to 90% of which are singletons. Sequencing input: peripheral blood. All receptors derive from a human donor in a cohort sampled during active COVID-19. The CDR3 runs from the conserved cysteine through the conserved F or W. The order of the fields is clone size, D gene, J gene, V gene, CDR3 protein, CDR3 DNA. D genes are given only for firm matches. A row's size may be missing; if present it is once, few, many or a size class.

>once|TRBD1|TRBJ1-2|TRBV6-2/TRBV6-3
CASSYPGQLSGYTF
TGTGCCAGCAGTTACCCGGGACAGCTTTCTGGCTACACCTTC
>.|TRBD1|TRBJ2-5|TRBV5-1
CASSSQTGVFKETQYF
TGCGCCAGCAGCTCACAGACAGGGGTGTTTAAAGAGACCCAGTACTTC
>.|TRBD1|TRBJ2-2|TRBV5-3
CARRHNYGTGTGELFF
TGTGCCAGAAGACATAACTACGGGACAGGGACCGGGGAGCTGTTTTTT
>.|.|TRBJ1-1|TRBV18
CASSIFQGLNTEAFF
TGTGCCAGCTCGATCTTCCAGGGGTTGAACACTGAAGCTTTCTTT
>once|.|TRBJ2-4|TRBV11-3
CASSSQGSDIQYF
TGTGCCAGCAGCTCTCAGGGCAGCGACATTCAGTACTTC
>once|.|TRBJ1-1|TRBV18
CASSPSRERGAFF
TGTGCCAGCTCACCCTCAAGAGAGCGGGGAGCTTTCTTT
>few|.|TRBJ1-3|TRBV7-2
CASSPTAGMGNTIYF
TGTGCCAGCAGCCCGACCGCGGGGATGGGAAACACCATATATTTT
>.|.|TRBJ1-1|TRBV30
CAWSVGRGTEAFF
TGTGCCTGGAGTGTCGGCAGGGGTACTGAAGCTTTCTTT
>.|TRBD2|TRBJ2-5|TRBV5-6
CASFPSGREETQYF
TGTGCCAGCTTCCCCAGCGGGAGGGAGGAGACCCAGTACTTC
>.|.|TRBJ1-1|TRBV12-3/TRBV12-4
CASSLDRITEAFF
TGTGCCAGCAGTTTAGACAGAATCACTGAAGCTTTCTTT
>.|.|TRBJ1-5|TRBV19
CASKVPGSNQPQHF
TGTGCCAGTAAAGTTCCCGGTAGCAATCAGCCCCAGCATTTT
>.|.|TRBJ2-2|TRBV7-2
CASSPWSRRGTGELFF
TGTGCCAGCAGCCCATGGTCCCGGAGAGGCACCGGGGAGCTGTTTTTT
>.|TRBD1|TRBJ2-3|TRBV6-2/TRBV6-3
CASSTDPTGEDTQYF
TGTGCCAGCAGCACAGACCCGACAGGGGAGGATACGCAGTATTTT
>once|.|TRBJ1-3|TRBV6-5
CASRKTVSGNTIYF
TGTGCCAGCAGAAAGACAGTCTCTGGAAACACCATATATTTT
>.|TRBD2|TRBJ2-5|TRBV19
CASSIAGSGRETQYF
TGTGCCAGTAGTATAGCCGGCAGCGGGAGAGAGACCCAGTACTTC
>.|.|TRBJ2-5|TRBV18
CASSPPYRSGPGVSQYF
TGTGCCAGCTCACCACCCTACAGGTCCGGGCCGGGGGTTTCCCAGTACTTC
>.|.|TRBJ2-3|TRBV21-1
CASSPPLAARPDTQYF
TGTGCCAGCAGCCCCCCACTTGCCGCGCGTCCCGATACGCAGTATTTT
>.|.|TRBJ1-3|TRBV6-5
CASSYSRLSGNTIYF
TGTGCCAGCAGTTACTCCCGACTCTCTGGAAACACCATATATTTT
>.|.|TRBJ2-3|TRBV5-5
CASSLWASRSDTQYF
TGTGCCAGCAGCTTGTGGGCCTCCCGTTCAGATACGCAGTATTTT
>.|TRBD2|TRBJ2-1|TRBV14
CASSPRGGTEQFF
TGTGCCAGCAGCCCCCGGGGAGGGACGGAGCAGTTCTTC
>.|.|TRBJ2-2|TRBV5-8
CASSLSSAPTGELFF
TGTGCCAGCAGCTTGTCGAGTGCGCCCACCGGGGAGCTGTTTTTT
>.|.|TRBJ2-1|TRBV15
CATSRQNNEQFF
TGTGCCACCAGCAGACAAAACAATGAGCAGTTCTTC
>.|TRBD2|TRBJ2-2|TRBV10-2
CASILAGANTGELFF
TGCGCCAGCATTCTAGCGGGGGCTAACACCGGGGAGCTGTTTTTT
>.|.|TRBJ2-4|TRBV5-1
CASSRTFGSKNIQYF
TGCGCCAGCAGCCGGACTTTCGGGAGCAAAAACATTCAGTACTTC
>.|.|TRBJ1-1|TRBV12-3/TRBV12-4
CASSSRGTEAFF
TGTGCCAGCAGCTCCAGGGGAACTGAAGCTTTCTTT
>once|TRBD2|TRBJ2-5|TRBV7-2
CASSAKLAGRETQYF
TGTGCCAGCAGCGCAAAGCTAGCGGGCCGGGAGACCCAGTACTTC
>.|TRBD1|TRBJ1-5|TRBV19
CASNQLTGGDQPQHF
TGTGCCAGTAATCAACTTACAGGGGGAGACCAGCCCCAGCATTTT
>.|TRBD1|TRBJ1-3|TRBV3-1/TRBV3-2
CASSRGTGARTGNTIYF
TGTGCCAGCAGCCGGGGGACAGGGGCTAGAACTGGAAACACCATATATTTT
>.|.|TRBJ2-3|TRBV4-3
CASSQDWQTSTDTQYF
TGCGCCAGCAGCCAAGATTGGCAGACTAGCACAGATACGCAGTATTTT
>.|TRBD1|TRBJ1-1|TRBV11-3
CASSTRTGNTEAFF
TGTGCCAGCAGCACACGGACAGGGAACACTGAAGCTTTCTTT
>.|TRBD2|TRBJ2-5|TRBV10-3
CAISAASGSGETQYF
TGTGCCATCAGTGCAGCTAGCGGGAGTGGAGAGACCCAGTACTTC
>.|.|TRBJ1-1|TRBV30
CAWILAPGSEAFF
TGTGCCTGGATCTTAGCACCCGGGTCTGAAGCTTTCTTT
>.|TRBD2|TRBJ2-7|TRBV5-1
CASSLMAGGYEQYF
TGCGCCAGCAGCTTGATGGCGGGGGGCTACGAGCAGTACTTC
>once|.|TRBJ1-2|TRBV5-6
CASSASAGFYGYTF
TGTGCCAGCAGCGCCTCGGCAGGGTTCTATGGCTACACCTTC
>.|TRBD2|TRBJ2-1|TRBV5-4
CASSHTSGGALYNEQFF
TGTGCCAGCAGCCACACTAGCGGGGGGGCCCTCTACAATGAGCAGTTCTTC
>.|TRBD2|TRBJ2-1|TRBV7-9
CASSPLGLAGDGSYNEQFF
TGTGCCAGCAGCCCTTTGGGACTAGCGGGAGACGGCTCCTACAATGAGCAGTTCTTC
>.|.|TRBJ2-3|TRBV7-2
CASTPRAGPNLGNTQYF
TGTGCCAGCACCCCCCGGGCAGGGCCCAACCTGGGGAATACGCAGTATTTT
>.|.|TRBJ2-5|TRBV15
CATSRGGPGAETQYF
TGTGCCACCAGCAGAGGCGGGCCAGGGGCAGAGACCCAGTACTTC
>.|TRBD1|TRBJ1-1|TRBV29-1
CSVAAGGVAFF
TGCAGCGTTGCGGCAGGGGGTGTAGCTTTCTTT
>.|TRBD1|TRBJ1-2|TRBV4-1
CASSQWTGPSGYTF
TGCGCCAGCAGCCAATGGACAGGACCTAGCGGCTACACCTTC
>.|.|TRBJ1-2|TRBV6-2/TRBV6-3
CASNPRQGNLYGYTF
TGTGCCAGCAACCCCAGGCAGGGGAACCTCTATGGCTACACCTTC